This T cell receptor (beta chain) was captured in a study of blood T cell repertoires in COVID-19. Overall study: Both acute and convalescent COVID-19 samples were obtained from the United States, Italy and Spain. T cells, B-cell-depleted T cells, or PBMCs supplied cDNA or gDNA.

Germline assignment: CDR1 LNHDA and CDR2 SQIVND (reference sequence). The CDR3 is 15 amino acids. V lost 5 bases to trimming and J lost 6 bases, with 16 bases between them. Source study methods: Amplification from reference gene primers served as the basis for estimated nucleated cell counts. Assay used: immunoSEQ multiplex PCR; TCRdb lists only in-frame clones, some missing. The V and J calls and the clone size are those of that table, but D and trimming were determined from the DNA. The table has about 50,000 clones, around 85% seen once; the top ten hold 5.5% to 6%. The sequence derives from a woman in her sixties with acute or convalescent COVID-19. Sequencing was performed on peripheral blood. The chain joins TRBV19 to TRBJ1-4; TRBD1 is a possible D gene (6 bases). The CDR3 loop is CASSPLRRGDEKLFF. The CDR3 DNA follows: TGTGCCAGTAGTCCCCTCCGCAGGGGCGATGAAAAACTGTTTTTT.